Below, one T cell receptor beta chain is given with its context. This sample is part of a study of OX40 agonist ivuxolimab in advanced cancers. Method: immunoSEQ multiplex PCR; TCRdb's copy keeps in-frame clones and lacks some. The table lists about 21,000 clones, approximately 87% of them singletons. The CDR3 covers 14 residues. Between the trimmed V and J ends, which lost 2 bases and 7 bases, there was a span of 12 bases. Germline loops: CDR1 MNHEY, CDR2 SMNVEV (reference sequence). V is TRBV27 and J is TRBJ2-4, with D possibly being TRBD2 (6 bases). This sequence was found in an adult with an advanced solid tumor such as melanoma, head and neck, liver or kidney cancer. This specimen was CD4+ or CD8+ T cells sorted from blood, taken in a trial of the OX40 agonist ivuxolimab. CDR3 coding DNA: TGTGCCAGCAGTTTAGAGGCAGGGAGGAACATTCAGTACTTC. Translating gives CASSLEAGRNIQYF.